This is a list of T cell receptor beta chains from one sample in a study of blood T cell repertoires in COVID-19. TCRdb keeps only in-frame clones here, not all; method: immunoSEQ multiplex PCR. Found here are more than 200,000 clones, approximately 82% of them singletons; the top ten hold about 1.4%. The source material was peripheral blood. Every receptor here comes from a middle-aged woman who had recovered from COVID-19. CDR3s include the opening cysteine and the closing phenylalanine or tryptophan. A D gene is named only where the DNA matches it firmly. Some rows mark clone size as missing; the rest say once, few, many or name a class of expanded clone.

size	V	J	D	CDR3	DNA
.	TRBV5-1	TRBJ2-7	.	CASSLAEGSTYEQYF	TGCGCCAGCAGCTTGGCCGAGGGCTCGACCTACGAGCAGTACTTC
.	TRBV5-6	TRBJ1-2	TRBD1	CASSWGDSYGYTF	TGTGCCAGCAGCTGGGGGGACAGCTATGGCTACACCTTC
.	TRBV7-2	TRBJ1-3	.	CASSLALGGSGNTIYF	TGTGCCAGCAGCTTAGCGCTAGGGGGATCTGGAAACACCATATATTTT
.	TRBV2	TRBJ2-3	TRBD1	CASNRDRGDTDTQYF	TGTGCCAGCAATCGGGACAGGGGTGACACAGATACGCAGTATTTT
.	TRBV2	TRBJ2-5	.	CASSDGRAGETQYF	TGTGCCAGCAGTGACGGCAGGGCGGGGGAGACCCAGTACTTC
.	TRBV19	TRBJ2-7	.	CASSRPGVIPYEQYF	TGTGCCAGTAGTAGGCCAGGGGTCATACCCTACGAGCAGTACTTC
.	TRBV5-4	TRBJ2-4	TRBD1	CASSGTGFKNIQYF	TGTGCCAGCAGCGGGACAGGGTTCAAAAACATTCAGTACTTC
once	TRBV5-6	TRBJ2-7	.	CASSPTGQSYEQYF	TGTGCCAGCAGCCCAACCGGACAGTCCTACGAGCAGTACTTC
.	TRBV24-1	TRBJ1-1	TRBD1	CATSDPLHPPRGECYTEAFF	TGTGCCACCAGTGACCCTTTGCATCCCCCCAGGGGGGAATGTTACACTGAAGCTTTCTTT
few	TRBV24-1	TRBJ2-2	TRBD2	CATSDLGTSGRNTGELFF	TGTGCCACCAGTGATTTAGGGACTAGCGGGAGGAACACCGGGGAGCTGTTTTTT
.	TRBV25-1	TRBJ1-5	.	CASSDHDSQPQHF	TGTGCCAGCAGTGATCATGACTCGCAGCCCCAGCATTTT
.	TRBV9	TRBJ2-3	TRBD2	CASSVGGGFSDTQYF	TGTGCCAGCAGCGTAGGCGGGGGGTTTTCGGATACGCAGTATTTT
.	TRBV30	TRBJ1-1	.	CAWSYGLTEAFF	TGTGCCTGGAGTTATGGCTTGACTGAAGCTTTCTTT
once	TRBV7-3	TRBJ2-5	TRBD2	CASSFGSGETQYF	TGTGCCAGCAGCTTTGGTAGCGGGGAGACCCAGTACTTC
.	TRBV4-3	TRBJ2-4	.	CASSQDEGRSIQYF	TGCGCCAGCAGCCAAGATGAGGGCAGGAGCATTCAGTACTTC
.	TRBV12-3/TRBV12-4	TRBJ2-3	.	CASSLSITDTQYF	TGTGCCAGCAGTTTGTCTATCACAGATACGCAGTATTTT
.	TRBV7-2	TRBJ2-5	TRBD1	CASSPRTGKGQETQYF	TGTGCCAGCAGCCCGAGGACAGGGAAGGGGCAAGAGACCCAGTACTTC
.	TRBV3-1/TRBV3-2	TRBJ1-2	.	CASSLAAGDGYTF	TGTGCCAGCAGCCTCGCCGCGGGGGATGGCTACACCTTC
.	TRBV28	TRBJ1-1	.	CASSVIETEAFF	TGTGCCAGCAGTGTGATAGAGACTGAAGCTTTCTTT
.	TRBV5-1	TRBJ1-4	TRBD1	CASSWTGGEKLFF	TGCGCCAGCAGCTGGACAGGAGGCGAAAAACTGTTTTTT